This TCR beta chain is drawn from a study of T-cell memory formation after mild COVID-19. Study-wide results and caveats: Memory from before infection featured some responding clones, which suggests cross-reactive memory joined.

Via MiXCR, TCRdb re-called the 5' RACE reads, giving one row per CDR3 protein. The table has a few hundred thousand distinct CDR3 sequences, roughly 21% seen once. Concerning this clonotype itself: Its specificity is not known.

Specimen: PBMCs or a T cell subset sorted from them (not recorded which). This TCR was sampled from an adult woman who had mild COVID-19 (a few samples of this study predate the infection). Cell type and time point are not known.

In DNA form, the CDR3 reads TGTGCCACCAGCAGTCCCTACCTCGGGGGAGGCAATCAGCCCCAGCATTTT. It yields the protein CATSSPYLGGGNQPQHF. The chain combines TRBV15 with TRBJ1-5, with D possibly matching TRBD1 (5 bases). Trimming stripped 3 bases from V and 2 bases from J, with 17 bases between. Germline values: CDR1 LNHNV, CDR2 YYDKDF (reference sequence). There are 17 residues in the CDR3.